This TCR beta chain was sequenced during a study of T cell responses to AZD1222 COVID-19 vaccine. Overall study results and limits: Repertoire samples came only from after the peak T cell response. Spike as a whole was targeted by vaccine-associated CD4 TCRs, dominant at 160-218 and 743-854. The donor group comprised mostly white British people and more females; the analysis possibly underestimated clonal diversity.

A word on this clone: No antigen is known for it.

Sequencing used immunoSEQ multiplex PCR; TCRdb keeps in-frame clones, though not all of them. Of some 140,000 clones in the sample, over 65% are singletons; the top ten hold roughly 3.9%. This CDR3 region has 13 residues. Trimming cost V 2 bases and J 8 bases; bases outside gene matches: 0. Germline CDR1 reads SGHRS; CDR2 reads YFSETQ. This receptor was obtained from an adult in good health. The specimen comprised peripheral blood, sampled on day 0 of AZD1222 vaccination. This chain links TRBV5-1 with TRBJ1-6, with 8 bases matching TRBD1. CDR3 in amino acids: CASSLQGDSPLHF. The CDR3 DNA reads TGCGCCAGCAGCTTACAGGGGGATTCACCCCTCCACTTT.